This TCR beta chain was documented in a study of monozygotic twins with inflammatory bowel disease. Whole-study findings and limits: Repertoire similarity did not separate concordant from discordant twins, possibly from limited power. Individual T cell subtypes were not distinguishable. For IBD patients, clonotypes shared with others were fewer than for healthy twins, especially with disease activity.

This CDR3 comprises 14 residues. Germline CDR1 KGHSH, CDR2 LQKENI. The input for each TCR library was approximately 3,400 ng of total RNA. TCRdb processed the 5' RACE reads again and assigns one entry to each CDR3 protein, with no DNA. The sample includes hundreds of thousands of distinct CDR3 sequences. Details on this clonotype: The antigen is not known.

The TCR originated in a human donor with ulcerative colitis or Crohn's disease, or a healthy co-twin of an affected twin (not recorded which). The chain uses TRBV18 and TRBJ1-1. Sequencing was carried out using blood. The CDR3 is CASSAGRKNTEAFF.